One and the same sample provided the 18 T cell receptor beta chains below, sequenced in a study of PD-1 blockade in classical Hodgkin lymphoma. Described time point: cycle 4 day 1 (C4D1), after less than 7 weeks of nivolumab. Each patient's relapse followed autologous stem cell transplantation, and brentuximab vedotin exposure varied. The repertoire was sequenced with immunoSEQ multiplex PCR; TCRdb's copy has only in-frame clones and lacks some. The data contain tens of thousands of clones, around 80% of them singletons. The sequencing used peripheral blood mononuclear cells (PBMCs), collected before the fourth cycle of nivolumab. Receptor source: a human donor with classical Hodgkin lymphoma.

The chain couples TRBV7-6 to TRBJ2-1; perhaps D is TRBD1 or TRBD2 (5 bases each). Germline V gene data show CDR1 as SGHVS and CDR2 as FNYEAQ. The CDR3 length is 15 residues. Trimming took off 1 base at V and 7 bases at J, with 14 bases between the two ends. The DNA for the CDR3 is TGTGCCAGCAGCTTAGTTTTGGGGGTCGTGAATGAGCAGTTCTTC. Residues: CASSLVLGVVNEQFF.

The CDR3 sequence is CASSEAREDEQFF. CDR3 DNA: TGTGCCAGCAGTGAAGCGCGGGAGGATGAGCAGTTCTTC. V is TRBV6-1 and J is TRBJ2-1; 8 nucleotides match TRBD2. The CDR3 totals 13 residues. J lost 8 bases, V lost 0 bases, and 0 bases had no gene match. The germline V gene has CDR1 MNHNS and CDR2 SASEGT.

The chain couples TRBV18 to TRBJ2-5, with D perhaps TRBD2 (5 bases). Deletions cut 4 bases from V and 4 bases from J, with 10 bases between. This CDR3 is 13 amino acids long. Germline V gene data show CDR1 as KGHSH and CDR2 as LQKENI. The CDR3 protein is CASSLGSRETQYF. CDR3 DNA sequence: TGTGCCAGCTCACTTGGGAGCCGAGAGACCCAGTACTTC.

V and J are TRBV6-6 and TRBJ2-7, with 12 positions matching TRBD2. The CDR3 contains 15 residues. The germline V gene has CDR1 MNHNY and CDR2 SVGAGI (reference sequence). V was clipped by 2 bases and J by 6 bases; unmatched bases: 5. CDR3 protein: CASSYALAGGSEQYF. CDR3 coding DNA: TGTGCCAGCAGTTACGCTCTAGCGGGGGGGTCCGAGCAGTACTTC.

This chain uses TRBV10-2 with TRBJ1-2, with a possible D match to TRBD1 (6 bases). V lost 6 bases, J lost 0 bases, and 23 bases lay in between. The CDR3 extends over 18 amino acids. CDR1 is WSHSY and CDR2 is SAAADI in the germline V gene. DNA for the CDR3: TGCGCCAGCAGCGAACGATTTCTAGGACAGCGACCTAACTATGGCTACACCTTC. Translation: CASSERFLGQRPNYGYTF.

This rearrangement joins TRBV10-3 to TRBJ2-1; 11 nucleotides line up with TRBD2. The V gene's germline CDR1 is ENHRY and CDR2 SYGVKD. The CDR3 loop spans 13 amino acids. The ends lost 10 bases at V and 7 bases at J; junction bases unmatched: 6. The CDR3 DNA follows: TGTGCCACGACTAGCGGGATAAGGAATGAGCAGTTCTTC. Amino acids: CATTSGIRNEQFF.

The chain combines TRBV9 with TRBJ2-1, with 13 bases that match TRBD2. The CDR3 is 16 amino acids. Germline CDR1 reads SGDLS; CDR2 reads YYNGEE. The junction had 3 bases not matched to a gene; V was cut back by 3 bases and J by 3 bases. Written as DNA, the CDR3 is TGTGCCAGCAGCGCCCGACTAGCGGGAGGCTACAATGAGCAGTTCTTC. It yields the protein CASSARLAGGYNEQFF. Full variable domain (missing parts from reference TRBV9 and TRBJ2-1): DSGVTQTPKHLITATGQRVTLRCSPRSGDLSVYWYQQSLDQGLQFLIQYYNGEERAKGNILERFSAQQFPDLHSELNLSSLELGDSALYFCASSARLAGGYNEQFFGPGTRLTVL.

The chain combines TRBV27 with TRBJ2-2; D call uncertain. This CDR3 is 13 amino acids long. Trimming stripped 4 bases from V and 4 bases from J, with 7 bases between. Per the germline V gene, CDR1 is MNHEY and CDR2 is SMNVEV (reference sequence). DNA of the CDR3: TGTGCCAGCAGTTGGACGTTCACCGGGGAGCTGTTTTTT. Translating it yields CASSWTFTGELFF.

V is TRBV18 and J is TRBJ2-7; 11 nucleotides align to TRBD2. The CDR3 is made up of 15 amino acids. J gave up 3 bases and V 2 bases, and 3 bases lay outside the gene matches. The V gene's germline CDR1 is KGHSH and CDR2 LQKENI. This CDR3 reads CASSPMGLADYEQYF. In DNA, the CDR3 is TGTGCCAGCTCACCAATGGGACTAGCGGACTACGAGCAGTACTTC.

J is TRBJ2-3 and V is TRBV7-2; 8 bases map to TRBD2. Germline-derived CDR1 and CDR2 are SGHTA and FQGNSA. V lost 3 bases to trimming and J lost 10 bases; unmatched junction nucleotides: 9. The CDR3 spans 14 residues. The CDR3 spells CASSLLGPGGAQYF. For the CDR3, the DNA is TGTGCCAGCAGCTTGTTGGGCCCGGGGGGGGCGCAGTATTTT. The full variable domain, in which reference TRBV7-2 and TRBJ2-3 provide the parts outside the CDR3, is GAGVSQSPSNKVTEKGKDVELRCDPISGHTALYWYRQSLGQGLEFLIYFQGNSAPDKSGLPSDRFSAERTGGSVSTLTIQRTQQEDSAVYLCASSLLGPGGAQYFGPGTRLTVL.

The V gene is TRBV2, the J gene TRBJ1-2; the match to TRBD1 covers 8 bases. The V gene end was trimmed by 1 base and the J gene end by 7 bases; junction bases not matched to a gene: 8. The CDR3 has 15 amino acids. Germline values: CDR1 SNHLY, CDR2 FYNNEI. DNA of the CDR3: TGTGCCAGCAGTGAAGGGCCGGACAGGGACGGTGGCTACACCTTC. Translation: CASSEGPDRDGGYTF. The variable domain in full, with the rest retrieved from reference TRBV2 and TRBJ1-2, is EPEVTQTPSHQVTQMGQEVILRCVPISNHLYFYWYRQILGQKVEFLVSFYNNEISEKSEIFDDQFSVERPDGSNFTLKIRSTKLEDSAMYFCASSEGPDRDGGYTFGSGTRLTVV.

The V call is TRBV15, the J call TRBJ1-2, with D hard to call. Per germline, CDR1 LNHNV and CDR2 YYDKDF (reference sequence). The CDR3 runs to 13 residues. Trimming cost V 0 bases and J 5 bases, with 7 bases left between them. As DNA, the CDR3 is TGTGCCACCAGCAGAGATTGGAGTTATGGCTACACCTTC. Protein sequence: CATSRDWSYGYTF. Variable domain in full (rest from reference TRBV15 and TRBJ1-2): DAMVIQNPRYQVTQFGKPVTLSCSQTLNHNVMYWYQQKSSQAPKLLFHYYDKDFNNEADTPDNFQSRRPNTSFCFLDIRSPGLGDTAMYLCATSRDWSYGYTFGSGTRLTVV.

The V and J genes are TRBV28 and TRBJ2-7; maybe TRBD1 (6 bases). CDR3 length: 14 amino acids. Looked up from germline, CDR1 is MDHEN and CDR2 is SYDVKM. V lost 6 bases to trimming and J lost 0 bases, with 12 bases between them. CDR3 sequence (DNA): TGTGCCAGCAGGGCCGGGACACTCTCCTACGAGCAGTACTTC. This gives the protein CASRAGTLSYEQYF.

CDR3 coding DNA: TGCAGCGTTGAATTTAGTGGTGGGACTAGCGGCTCCTACGAGCAGTACTTC. This translates into CSVEFSGGTSGSYEQYF. The chain couples TRBV29-1 to TRBJ2-7; 11 bases are a match to TRBD2. V dropped 2 bases and J dropped 0; count of bases not matched to a gene: 9. Germline assignment: CDR1 SQVTM and CDR2 ANQGSEA. The CDR3 length is 17 residues.

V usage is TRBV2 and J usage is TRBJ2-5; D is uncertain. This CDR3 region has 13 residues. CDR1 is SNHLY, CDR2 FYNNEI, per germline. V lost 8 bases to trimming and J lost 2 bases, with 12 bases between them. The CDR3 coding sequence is TGTGCCAGCGTCCTAGAGGCTCAAGAGACCCAGTACTTC. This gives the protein CASVLEAQETQYF.

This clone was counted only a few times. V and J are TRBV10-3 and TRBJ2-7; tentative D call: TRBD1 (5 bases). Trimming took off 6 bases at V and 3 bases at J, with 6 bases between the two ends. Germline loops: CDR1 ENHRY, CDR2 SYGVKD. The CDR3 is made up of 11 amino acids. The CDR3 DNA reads TGTGCCATCAGAGACAGCTACGAGCAGTACTTC. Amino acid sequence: CAIRDSYEQYF.

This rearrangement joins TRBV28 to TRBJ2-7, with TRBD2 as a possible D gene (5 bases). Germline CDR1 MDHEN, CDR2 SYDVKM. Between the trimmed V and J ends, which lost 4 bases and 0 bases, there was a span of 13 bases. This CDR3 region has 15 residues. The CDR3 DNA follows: TGTGCCAGCAGTTCCCCTCACGAGGGCTCCTACGAGCAGTACTTC. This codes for CASSSPHEGSYEQYF.

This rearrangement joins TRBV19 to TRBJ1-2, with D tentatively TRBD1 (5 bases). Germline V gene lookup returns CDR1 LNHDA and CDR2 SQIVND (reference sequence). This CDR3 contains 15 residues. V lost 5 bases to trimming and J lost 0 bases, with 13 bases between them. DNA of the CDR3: TGTGCCAGTAGTTTCGTGACAGAAGCTAACTATGGCTACACCTTC. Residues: CASSFVTEANYGYTF. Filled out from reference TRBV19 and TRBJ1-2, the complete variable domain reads DGGITQSPKYLFRKEGQNVTLSCEQNLNHDAMYWYRQDPGQGLRLIYYSQIVNDFQKGDIAEGYSVSREKKESFPLTVTSAQKNPTAFYLCASSFVTEANYGYTFGSGTRLTVV.